This T cell receptor (beta chain) originates from a study of patients and donors after allogeneic stem cell transplantation. This clonotype was recorded a few times. The CDR3 totals 16 residues. The ends lost 7 bases at V and 4 bases at J; junction bases unmatched: 6. The germline CDR1 and CDR2 sequences are ENHRY and SYGVKD. TCRdb reanalysed the RT-PCR reads using MiXCR and keeps one entry per CDR3 protein. The sample has some 960,000 distinct CDR3 sequences; 18% are singletons. The source is a human donor who was either an allogeneic HSCT recipient or a stem cell or donor lymphocyte infusion donor (not recorded which). It is not recorded whose cells these are; they may come from a transplant donor. The J gene is TRBJ2-2, the V gene TRBV10-3; 13 bases agree with TRBD2. The sequenced sample was blood, either unsorted or a sorted T cell fraction (not recorded which). DNA for the CDR3: TGTGCCATCAATCCCACTAGCGGGGGGGCCACCGGGGAGCTGTTTTTT. Translating it yields CAINPTSGGATGELFF.